These 5 T cell receptor beta chains came from one sample sequenced in a study of blood T cell repertoires in COVID-19. Profiled with immunoSEQ multiplex PCR; TCRdb holds only in-frame clones, not every one. In the table there are some 110,000 clones, roughly 80% of which are singletons. Sequenced: peripheral blood. All receptors come from a man between 45 and 60 years old with acute or convalescent COVID-19.

The chain uses TRBV7-3 and TRBJ2-5, with 7 bases that match TRBD1. The length of the CDR3 is 14 residues. CDR1 and CDR2 from the germline V gene are SGHTA and FQGTGA. The junction had 2 bases not matched to a gene; V was cut back by 3 bases and J by 1 base. The CDR3 loop is CASSLYRGQETQYF. The CDR3 DNA follows: TGTGCCAGCAGCTTGTACAGGGGCCAAGAGACCCAGTACTTC.

V is TRBV9 and J is TRBJ2-3, with D maybe TRBD1 (6 bases). The V gene's germline CDR1 is SGDLS and CDR2 YYNGEE. The CDR3 covers 15 residues. V was cut by 0 bases and J by 2 bases, with 10 bases left in between. CDR3 sequence reads: CASSVDQGHTDTQYF. CDR3 nucleotide sequence: TGTGCCAGCAGCGTAGACCAGGGACACACAGATACGCAGTATTTT.

The J gene is TRBJ2-7, the V gene TRBV19; 7 bases are a match to TRBD1. Looked up from germline, CDR1 is LNHDA and CDR2 is SQIVND (reference sequence). The CDR3 spans 13 residues. The trim removed 8 bases at V and 2 bases at J, leaving 6 bases unmatched. CDR3 in DNA: TGTGCCAGTTCAGGGACAGCTACCTACGAGCAGTACTTC. The encoded protein is CASSGTATYEQYF.

V usage is TRBV21-1 and J usage is TRBJ2-1; whether TRBD2, the table's D call, matches the DNA was not checked. TRBV21-1 is given as a pseudogene. The CDR3 has 14 residues. CDR3 residues: CASSKGPGGIEQFF. CDR3 coding DNA: TGTGCCAGCAGCAAAGGACCAGGCGGGATTGAGCAGTTCTTC.

The chain combines TRBV28 with TRBJ1-5, with D unresolved. V lost 4 bases to trimming and J lost 7 bases, with 8 bases between them. Germline V gene sequence: CDR1 MDHEN, CDR2 SYDVKM. The CDR3 contains 12 residues. The CDR3 sequence is CASSSRQQPQHF. The CDR3 coding sequence is TGTGCCAGCAGTTCAAGACAACAGCCCCAGCATTTT.